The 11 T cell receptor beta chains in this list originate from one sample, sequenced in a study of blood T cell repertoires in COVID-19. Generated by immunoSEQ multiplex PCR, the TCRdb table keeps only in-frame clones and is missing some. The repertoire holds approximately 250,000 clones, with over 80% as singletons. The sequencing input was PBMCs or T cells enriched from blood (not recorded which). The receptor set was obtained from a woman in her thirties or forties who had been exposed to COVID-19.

The CDR3: CASSPQAGASGNTIYF. The DNA of the CDR3 is TGTGCCAGCTCACCACAGGCAGGGGCCTCCGGAAACACCATATATTTT. The J gene is TRBJ1-3, the V gene TRBV18; a possible D gene is TRBD1 (6 bases). Germline CDR1 is KGHSH and CDR2 is LQKENI. Between the trimmed V and J ends, which lost 1 base and 4 bases, there was a span of 14 bases. The CDR3 length is 16 residues. The full variable domain, completed using reference TRBV18 and TRBJ1-3, is NAGVMQNPRHLVRRRGQEARLRCSPMKGHSHVYWYRQLPEEGLKFMVYLQKENIIDESGMPKERFSAEFPKEGPSILRIQQVVRGDSAAYFCASSPQAGASGNTIYFGEGSWLTVV.

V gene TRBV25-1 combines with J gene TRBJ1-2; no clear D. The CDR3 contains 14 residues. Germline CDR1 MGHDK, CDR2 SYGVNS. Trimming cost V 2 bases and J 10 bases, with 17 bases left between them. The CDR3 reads CASSEEGRSSHYTF. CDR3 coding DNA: TGTGCCAGCAGTGAAGAGGGCCGGAGCAGCCACTACACCTTC.

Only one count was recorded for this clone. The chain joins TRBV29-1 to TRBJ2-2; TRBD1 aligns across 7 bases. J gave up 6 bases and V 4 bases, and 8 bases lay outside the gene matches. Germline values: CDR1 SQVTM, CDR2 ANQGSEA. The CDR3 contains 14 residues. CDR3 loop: CSVGRTGVAGELFF. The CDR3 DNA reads TGCAGCGTTGGAAGGACAGGAGTGGCCGGGGAGCTGTTTTTT.

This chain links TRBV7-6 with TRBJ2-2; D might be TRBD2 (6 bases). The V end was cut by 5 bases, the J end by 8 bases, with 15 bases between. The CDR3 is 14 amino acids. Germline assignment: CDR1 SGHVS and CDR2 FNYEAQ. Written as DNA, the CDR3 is TGTGCCAGCAGCCCGGGGGACTTACCGGGGGAGCTGTTTTTT. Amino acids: CASSPGDLPGELFF.

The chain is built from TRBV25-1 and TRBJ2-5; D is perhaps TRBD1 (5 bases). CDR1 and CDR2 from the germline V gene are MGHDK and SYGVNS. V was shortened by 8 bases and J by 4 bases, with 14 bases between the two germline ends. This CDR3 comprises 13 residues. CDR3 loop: CASRVGARETQYF. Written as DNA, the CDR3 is TGTGCCAGCCGGGTTGGGGCGAGAGAGACCCAGTACTTC.

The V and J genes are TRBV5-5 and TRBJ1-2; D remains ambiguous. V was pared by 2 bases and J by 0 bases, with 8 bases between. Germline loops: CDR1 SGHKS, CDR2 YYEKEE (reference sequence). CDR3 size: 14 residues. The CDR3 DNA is TGTGCCAGCAGCTTAAAACCAGCTAACTATGGCTACACCTTC. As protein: CASSLKPANYGYTF.

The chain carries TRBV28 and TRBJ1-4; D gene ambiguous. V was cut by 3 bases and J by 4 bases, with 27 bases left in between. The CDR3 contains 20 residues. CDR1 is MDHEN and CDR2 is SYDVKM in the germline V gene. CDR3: CASSFSRLSGSWMLNEKLFF. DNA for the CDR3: TGTGCCAGCAGTTTTTCGCGTTTGAGTGGGAGTTGGATGCTTAATGAAAAACTGTTTTTT.

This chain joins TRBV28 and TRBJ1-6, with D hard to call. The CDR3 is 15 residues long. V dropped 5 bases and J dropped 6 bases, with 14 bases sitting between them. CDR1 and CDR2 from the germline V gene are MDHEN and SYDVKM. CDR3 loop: CASSPPRETNSPLHF. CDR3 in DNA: TGTGCCAGCAGTCCCCCCCGGGAGACTAATTCACCCCTCCACTTT.

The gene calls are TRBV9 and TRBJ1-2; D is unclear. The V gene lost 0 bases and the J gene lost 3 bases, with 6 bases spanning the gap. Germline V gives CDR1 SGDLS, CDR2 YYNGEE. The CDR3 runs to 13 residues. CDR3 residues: CASSVERDYGYTF. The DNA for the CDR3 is TGTGCCAGCAGCGTAGAACGGGACTATGGCTACACCTTC.

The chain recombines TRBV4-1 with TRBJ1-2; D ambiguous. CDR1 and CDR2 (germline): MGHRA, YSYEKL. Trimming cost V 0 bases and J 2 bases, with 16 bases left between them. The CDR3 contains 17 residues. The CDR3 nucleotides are TGCGCCAGCAGCCAAGAGCGGGGTACAAATCCGAACTATGGCTACACCTTC. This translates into CASSQERGTNPNYGYTF.

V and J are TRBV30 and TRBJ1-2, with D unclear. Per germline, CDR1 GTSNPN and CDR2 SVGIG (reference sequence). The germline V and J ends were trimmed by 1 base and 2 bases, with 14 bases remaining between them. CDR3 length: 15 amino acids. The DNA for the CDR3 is TGTGCCTGGAGTGCTCTTATTGAGGGCAACTATGGCTACACCTTC. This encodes CAWSALIEGNYGYTF.